This is a list of T cell receptor beta chains from one sample in a study of early T cells in non-severe SARS-CoV-2 infection. TCRdb re-called the 5' RACE reads through MiXCR, storing one row per CDR3 protein. The table includes around 61,000 distinct CDR3 sequences, around an eighth detected once. Sequencing was done on a sample of whole blood. These receptors all come from an adult who was a healthcare worker with PCR-confirmed SARS-CoV-2 infection or an uninfected control (not recorded which). Both conserved end residues are part of each CDR3. Each record gives: J gene, clone size, V gene, D gene, CDR3 DNA, CDR3 protein. A D gene is named only where the DNA matches it firmly. Clone size appears in some rows only: once, few, many, or a class for an expanded clone.

TRBJ1-4	.	TRBV5-1	.	TGCGCCAGCAGCTTGGCTGGGGTGAATAATGAAAAACTGTTTTTT	CASSLAGVNNEKLFF
TRBJ1-5	.	TRBV6-2/TRBV6-3	.	TGTGCCACCGGAAGGGGGAACAATCAGCCCCAGCATTTT	CATGRGNNQPQHF
TRBJ2-5	.	TRBV5-4	TRBD2	TGTGCCAGCAGCCACGGACTAGCGGGCCTGCCGGGGGAGACCCAGTACTTC	CASSHGLAGLPGETQYF
TRBJ2-1	many	TRBV20-1	.	TGCAGTGCTAGTGGGGATCCGGCTCCCCGCCTCTTC	CSASGDPAPRLF
TRBJ2-5	many	TRBV12-3/TRBV12-4	TRBD2	TGTGCCAGCCAAGTCAGTTGGGGGGGAGGAGAGACCCAGTACTTC	CASQVSWGGGETQYF
TRBJ1-6	many	TRBV10-3	.	TGTGCCATCAGTATAGACAGAAGCTCCTATAATTCACCCCTCCACTTT	CAISIDRSSYNSPLHF
TRBJ1-2	many	TRBV28	.	TGTGCCAGCACACAAACAGATAACTATGGCTACACCTTC	CASTQTDNYGYTF
TRBJ2-1	many	TRBV18	.	TGTGCCAGCGCGCAAATCCCCAATGAGCAGTTCTTC	CASAQIPNEQFF
TRBJ1-6	once	TRBV7-2	TRBD1	TGTGCCAGCAGCTTAGGGACAGGGAAGAATTCACCCCTCCACTTT	CASSLGTGKNSPLHF
TRBJ2-1	many	TRBV30	TRBD2	TGTGCCGGCCGAGGGTTAACTAGCGGGAGGGGGCAGTTCTTC	CAGRGLTSGRGQFF
TRBJ2-5	.	TRBV11-2	.	TGTGCCAGCAGCTACGGTCTCCAAGAGACCCAGTACTTC	CASSYGLQETQYF
TRBJ2-1	few	TRBV11-2	TRBD2	TGTGCCAGCAGCCCACCCTATAGCGGGAGCTCCTACAATGAGCAGTTCTTC	CASSPPYSGSSYNEQFF
TRBJ1-2	many	TRBV7-2	.	TGTGCCAGCAGCTCACGGGCCCGGAGGGGCTACACCTTC	CASSSRARRGYTF
TRBJ2-6	many	TRBV7-2	.	TGTGCCAGCAGCTCCGACTCGGGCTCTGGGGCCAACGTCCTGACTTTC	CASSSDSGSGANVLTF
TRBJ2-1	.	TRBV19	.	TGTGCCAGTAGTATAACGGGGGGCCAAATTTACAATGAGCAGTTCTTC	CASSITGGQIYNEQFF
TRBJ2-7	many	TRBV18	.	TGTGCCAGCTCACCACCGCAGGGGCGACGGCAGTACTTC	CASSPPQGRRQYF
TRBJ1-1	many	TRBV6-2/TRBV6-3	.	TGTGCCAGCAGGGACCTCATGCGGGCTGAAGCTTTCTTT	CASRDLMRAEAFF
TRBJ1-3	many	TRBV20-1	.	TGCAGTGCAAGGACAGCCGAGACTGGAAACACCATATATTTT	CSARTAETGNTIYF
TRBJ1-5	few	TRBV28	.	TGTGCCAGCAGTTTATTACGTCAGCCCCAGCATTTT	CASSLLRQPQHF
TRBJ2-5	many	TRBV5-1	TRBD2	TGCGCCAGCAGCCCGAGCGGGGACGGGCGAGAGACCCAGTACTTC	CASSPSGDGRETQYF
TRBJ1-1	few	TRBV7-9	.	TGTGCCAGCAGCCCCGCCGCTCTCTTCCACGCTGAAGCTTTCTTT	CASSPAALFHAEAFF
TRBJ2-7	.	TRBV12-3/TRBV12-4	TRBD1	TGTGCCAGCAGCCCAGACAGGGGCGAGCAGTACTTC	CASSPDRGEQYF
TRBJ2-2	many	TRBV27	TRBD1	TGTGCCAGCAGTTTGGCCAGGGGGCGCATCGGGGAGCTGTTTTTT	CASSLARGRIGELFF
TRBJ2-1	many	TRBV4-2	TRBD1	TGTGCCAGCAGCCTTGGGGACAGGTCCTACAATGAGCAGTTCTTC	CASSLGDRSYNEQFF
TRBJ1-6	.	TRBV9	.	TGTGCCAGCAGCGTAGAAGGGGAACCGAATCCCCTCCACTTT	CASSVEGEPNPLHF
TRBJ2-1	few	TRBV20-1	TRBD2	TGCAGTGCCAGTAGCGGGACCCCCTACAATGAGCAGTTCTTC	CSASSGTPYNEQFF
TRBJ1-1	few	TRBV30	.	TGTGCCTGGAGGGCCCGGGGCACTGAAGCTTTCTTT	CAWRARGTEAFF
TRBJ2-7	.	TRBV29-1	TRBD1	TGCAGCGTTGGGACCACAGGGGTGGGCGAGCAGTACTTC	CSVGTTGVGEQYF
TRBJ2-7	many	TRBV10-3	.	TGTGCCATCAGTGAGTCGGATGCGGCAGGGCCAAGCTCCTACGAGCAGTACTTC	CAISESDAAGPSSYEQYF
TRBJ2-3	many	TRBV5-1	.	TGCGCCAGCAGCAAACCGGACAGTGGGTCTGGGGATACGCAGTATTTT	CASSKPDSGSGDTQYF
TRBJ2-4	many	TRBV3-1	TRBD2	TGTGCCAGCAGCCGAGGACTAGAGAGGTTTGCCAAAAACATTCAGTACTTC	CASSRGLERFAKNIQYF
TRBJ1-2	.	TRBV10-3	.	TGTGCCACCTCTAATACCTATGGCTACACCTTC	CATSNTYGYTF
TRBJ2-1	many	TRBV6-4	.	TGTGCCAGCAGTCCATGGGGGTCCTACAATGAGCAGTTCTTC	CASSPWGSYNEQFF
TRBJ1-2	many	TRBV7-2	.	TGTGCCAGCAGCTTAGCCAGAGTAGGGGGTGATGGCTACACCTTC	CASSLARVGGDGYTF
TRBJ1-3	many	TRBV11-3	.	TGTGCCAGCAGACTCCTCTCTGGAAACACCATATATTTT	CASRLLSGNTIYF
TRBJ1-2	many	TRBV27	.	TGTGCCAGCAGTCGGGCGGACGGGCAGGGCTACACCTTC	CASSRADGQGYTF
TRBJ2-3	.	TRBV2	.	TGTGCCAGCAGTGTTCTAGATACGCAGTATTTT	CASSVLDTQYF